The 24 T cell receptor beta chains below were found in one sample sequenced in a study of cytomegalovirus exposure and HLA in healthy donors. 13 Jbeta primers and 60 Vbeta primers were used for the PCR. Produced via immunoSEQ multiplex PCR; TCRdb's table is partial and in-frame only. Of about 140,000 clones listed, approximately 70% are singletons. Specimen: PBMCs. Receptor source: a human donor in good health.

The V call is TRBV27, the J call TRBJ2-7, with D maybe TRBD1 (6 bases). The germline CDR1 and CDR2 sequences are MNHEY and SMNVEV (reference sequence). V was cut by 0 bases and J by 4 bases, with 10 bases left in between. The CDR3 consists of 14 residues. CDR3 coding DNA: TGTGCCAGCAGTTTATCGGGGGCGAAATACGAGCAGTACTTC. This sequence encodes CASSLSGAKYEQYF.

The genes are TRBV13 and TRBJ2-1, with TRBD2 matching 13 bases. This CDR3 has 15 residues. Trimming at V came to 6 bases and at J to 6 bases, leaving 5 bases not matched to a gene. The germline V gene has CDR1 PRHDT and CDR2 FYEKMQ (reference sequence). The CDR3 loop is CASRTGLAGPNEQFF. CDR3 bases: TGTGCCAGCAGAACGGGACTAGCGGGGCCCAATGAGCAGTTCTTC.

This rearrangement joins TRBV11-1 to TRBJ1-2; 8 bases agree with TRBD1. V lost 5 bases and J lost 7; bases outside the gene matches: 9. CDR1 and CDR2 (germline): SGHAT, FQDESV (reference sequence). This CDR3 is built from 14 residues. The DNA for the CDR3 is TGTGCCAGCAGCCACTGGACAGGGCAACTTGGCTACACCTTC. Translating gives CASSHWTGQLGYTF.

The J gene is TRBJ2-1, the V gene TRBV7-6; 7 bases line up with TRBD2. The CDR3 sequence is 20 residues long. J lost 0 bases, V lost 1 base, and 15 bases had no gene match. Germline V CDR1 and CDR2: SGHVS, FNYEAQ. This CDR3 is CASSLDPGGPYESSYNEQFF. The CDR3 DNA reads TGTGCCAGCAGCTTAGACCCGGGAGGCCCCTACGAGAGCTCCTACAATGAGCAGTTCTTC.

CDR3 in amino acids: CASSLQMEDEQYF. CDR3 sequence (DNA): TGCGCCAGCAGCCTTCAGATGGAGGACGAGCAGTACTTC. The chain is built from TRBV5-1 and TRBJ2-7; D perhaps matches TRBD2 (5 bases). V lost 4 bases, J lost 5 bases, and 13 bases lay in between. Germline CDR1 and CDR2: SGHRS and YFSETQ. The CDR3 has 13 amino acids.

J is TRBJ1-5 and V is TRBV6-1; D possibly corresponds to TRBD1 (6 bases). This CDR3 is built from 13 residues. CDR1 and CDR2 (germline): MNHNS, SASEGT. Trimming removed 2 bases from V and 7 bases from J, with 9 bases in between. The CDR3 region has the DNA TGTGCCAGCAGTGAAAAGGGGGAGCAGCCCCAGCATTTT. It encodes CASSEKGEQPQHF.

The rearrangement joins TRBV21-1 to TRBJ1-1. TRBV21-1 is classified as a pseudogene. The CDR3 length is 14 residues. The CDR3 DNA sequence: TGTGCCAGCAGCAAGCGGTCCATGAACACTGAAGCTTTCTTT. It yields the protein CASSKRSMNTEAFF.

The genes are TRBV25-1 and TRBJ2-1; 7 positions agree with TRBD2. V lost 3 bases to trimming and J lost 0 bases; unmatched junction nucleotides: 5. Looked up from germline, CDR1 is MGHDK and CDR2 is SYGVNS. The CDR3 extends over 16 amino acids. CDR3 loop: CASSEASGVSYNEQFF. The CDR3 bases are TGTGCCAGCAGTGAGGCTAGCGGAGTCTCCTACAATGAGCAGTTCTTC.

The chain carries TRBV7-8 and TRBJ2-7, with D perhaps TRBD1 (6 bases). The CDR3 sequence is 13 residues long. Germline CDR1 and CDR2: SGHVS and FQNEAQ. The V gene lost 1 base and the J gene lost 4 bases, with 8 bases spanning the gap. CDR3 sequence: CASSLDGQYEQYF. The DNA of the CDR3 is TGTGCCAGCAGCTTAGACGGACAGTACGAGCAGTACTTC.

The CDR3 nucleotides read TGTGCCAGCACCCTGACTAGCCAATACACAGATACGCAGTATTTT. Protein sequence: CASTLTSQYTDTQYF. V is TRBV28 and J is TRBJ2-3; the match to TRBD2 covers 7 bases. CDR3 length equals 15 residues. From germline, CDR1 is MDHEN and CDR2 SYDVKM. J lost 2 bases, V lost 7 bases, and 9 bases had no gene match.

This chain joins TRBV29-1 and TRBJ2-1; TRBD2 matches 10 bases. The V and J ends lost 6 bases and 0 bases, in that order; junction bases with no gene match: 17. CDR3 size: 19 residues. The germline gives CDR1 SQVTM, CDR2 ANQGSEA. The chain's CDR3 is CSVSVGLAGGHSSYNEQFF. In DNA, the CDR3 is TGCAGCGTGTCGGTGGGGTTAGCGGGAGGCCACAGCTCCTACAATGAGCAGTTCTTC.

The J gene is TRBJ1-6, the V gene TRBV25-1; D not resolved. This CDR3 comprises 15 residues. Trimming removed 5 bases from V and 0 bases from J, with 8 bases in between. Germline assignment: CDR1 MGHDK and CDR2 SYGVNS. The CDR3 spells CASSSVSSYNSPLHF. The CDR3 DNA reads TGTGCCAGCAGTTCCGTCAGCTCCTATAATTCACCCCTCCACTTT.

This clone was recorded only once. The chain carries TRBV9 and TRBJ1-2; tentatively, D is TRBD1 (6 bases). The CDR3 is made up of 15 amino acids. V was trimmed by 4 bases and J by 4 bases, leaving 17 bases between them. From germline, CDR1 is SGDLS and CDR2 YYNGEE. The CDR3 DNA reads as TGTGCCAGCAGCACGGGGGGCAGCGCTCCCTATGGCTACACCTTC. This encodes CASSTGGSAPYGYTF.

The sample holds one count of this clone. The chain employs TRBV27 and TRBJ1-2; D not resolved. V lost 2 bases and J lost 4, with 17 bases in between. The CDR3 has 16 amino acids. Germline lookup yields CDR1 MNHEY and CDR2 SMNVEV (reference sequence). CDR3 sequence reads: CASSLGAGRESYGYTF. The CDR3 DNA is TGTGCCAGCAGTTTAGGTGCGGGGAGGGAATCCTATGGCTACACCTTC.

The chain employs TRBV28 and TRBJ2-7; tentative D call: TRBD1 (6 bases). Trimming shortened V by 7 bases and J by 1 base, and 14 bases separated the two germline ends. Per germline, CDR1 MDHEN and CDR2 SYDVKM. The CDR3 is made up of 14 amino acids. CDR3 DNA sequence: TGTGCCAGCACTGGGACATTCGTTTCCTACGAGCAGTACTTC. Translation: CASTGTFVSYEQYF.

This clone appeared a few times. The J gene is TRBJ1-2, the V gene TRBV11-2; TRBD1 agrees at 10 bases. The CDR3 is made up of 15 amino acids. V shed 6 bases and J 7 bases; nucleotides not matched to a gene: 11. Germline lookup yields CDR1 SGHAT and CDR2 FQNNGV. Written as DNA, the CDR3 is TGTGCCAGCAGACGCCAGCCGGGACAGGGGTGTGGCTACACCTTC. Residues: CASRRQPGQGCGYTF. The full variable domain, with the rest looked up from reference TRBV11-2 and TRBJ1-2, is EAGVAQSPRYKIIEKRQSVAFWCNPISGHATLYWYQQILGQGPKLLIQFQNNGVVDDSQLPKDRFSAERLKGVDSTLKIQPAKLEDSAVYLCASRRQPGQGCGYTFGSGTRLTVV.

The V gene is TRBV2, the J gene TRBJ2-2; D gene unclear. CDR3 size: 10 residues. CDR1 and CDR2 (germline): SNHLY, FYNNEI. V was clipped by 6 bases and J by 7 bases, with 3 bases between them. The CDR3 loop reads CASSGGELFF. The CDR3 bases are TGTGCCAGCAGCGGCGGGGAGCTGTTTTTT.

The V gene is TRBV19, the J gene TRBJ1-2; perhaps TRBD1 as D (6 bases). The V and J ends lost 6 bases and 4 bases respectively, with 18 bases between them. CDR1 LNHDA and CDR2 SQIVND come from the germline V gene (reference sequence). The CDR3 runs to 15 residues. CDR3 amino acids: CASRPTLTGRYGYTF. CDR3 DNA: TGTGCCAGTAGACCTACACTGACAGGACGCTATGGCTACACCTTC.

DNA for the CDR3: TGCAGCGTTGTCTTAGAGTACTCTTACGAGCAGTACTTC. This codes for CSVVLEYSYEQYF. The chain carries TRBV29-1 and TRBJ2-7; no reliable D call. V gave up 4 bases and J gave up 4 bases, with 14 bases separating them. The CDR3 contains 13 residues. Germline V gene data show CDR1 as SQVTM and CDR2 as ANQGSEA.

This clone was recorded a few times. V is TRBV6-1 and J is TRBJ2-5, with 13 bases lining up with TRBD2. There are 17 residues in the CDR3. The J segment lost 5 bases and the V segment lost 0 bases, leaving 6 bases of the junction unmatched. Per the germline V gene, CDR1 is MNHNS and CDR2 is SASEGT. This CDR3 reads CASSEATGLAGLETQYF. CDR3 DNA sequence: TGTGCCAGCAGTGAAGCGACGGGACTAGCGGGATTGGAGACCCAGTACTTC.

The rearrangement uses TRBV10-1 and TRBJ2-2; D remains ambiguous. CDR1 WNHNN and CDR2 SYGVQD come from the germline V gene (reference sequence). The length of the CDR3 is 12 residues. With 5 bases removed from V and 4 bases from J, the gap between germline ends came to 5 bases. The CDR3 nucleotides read TGCGCCAGCAGTATTAGCACCGGGGAGCTGTTTTTT. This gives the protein CASSISTGELFF.

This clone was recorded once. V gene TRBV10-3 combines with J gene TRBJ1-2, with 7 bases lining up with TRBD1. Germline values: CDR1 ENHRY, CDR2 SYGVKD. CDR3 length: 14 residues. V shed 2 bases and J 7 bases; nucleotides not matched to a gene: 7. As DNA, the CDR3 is TGTGCCATCAGTGAGGACAGGGAATTTGGTGGCTACACCTTC. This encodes CAISEDREFGGYTF.

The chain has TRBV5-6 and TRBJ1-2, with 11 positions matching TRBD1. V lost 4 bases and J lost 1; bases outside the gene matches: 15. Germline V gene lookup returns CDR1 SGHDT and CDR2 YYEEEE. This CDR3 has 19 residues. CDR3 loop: CASSAGQGGAPWYNYGYTF. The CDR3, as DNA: TGTGCCAGCAGCGCGGGACAGGGGGGGGCCCCCTGGTATAACTATGGCTACACCTTC.

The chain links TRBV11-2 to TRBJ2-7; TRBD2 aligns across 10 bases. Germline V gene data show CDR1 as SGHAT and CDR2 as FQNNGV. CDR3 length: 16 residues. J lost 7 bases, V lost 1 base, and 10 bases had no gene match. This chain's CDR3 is CASSLGDSGGLYEQYF. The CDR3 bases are TGTGCCAGCAGCTTAGGTGATAGCGGGGGGCTATATGAGCAGTACTTC.